Below are 6 T cell receptor beta chains sequenced from a single sample in a study of immune evolution from preneoplasia to lung adenocarcinoma. Clones were read by immunoSEQ multiplex PCR, and TCRdb kept only the in-frame ones, dropping some. The table records more than 13,000 clones, more than 80% of them present only once. The sequenced sample consisted of FFPE minimally invasive lung adenocarcinoma tissue. Every receptor here comes from a person in their 70s with lung adenocarcinoma.

The chain joins TRBV5-1 to TRBJ2-3; unclear D gene. The CDR3 sequence is 13 residues long. The germline CDR1 and CDR2 sequences are SGHRS and YFSETQ. Trimming shortened V by 2 bases and J by 6 bases, and 10 bases separated the two germline ends. The DNA for the CDR3 is TGCGCCAGCAGCTTCGTAGTTGAGGATACGCAGTATTTT. Its protein product is CASSFVVEDTQYF. Complete variable domain (other parts from reference TRBV5-1 and TRBJ2-3): KAGVTQTPRYLIKTRGQQVTLSCSPISGHRSVSWYQQTPGQGLQFLFEYFSETQRNKGNFPGRFSGRQFSNSRSEMNVSTLELGDSALYLCASSFVVEDTQYFGPGTRLTVL.

The chain has TRBV2 and TRBJ2-1, with no clear D. V shed 7 bases and J shed 5 bases, with 9 bases lying between them. Per the germline V gene, CDR1 is SNHLY and CDR2 is FYNNEI. The CDR3 is 12 residues long. The CDR3 protein is CASNGLNNEQFF. CDR3 sequence (DNA): TGTGCCAGCAACGGTCTCAACAATGAGCAGTTCTTC.

This sequence joins TRBV25-1 and TRBJ2-1; D gene uncertain. Between the trimmed V and J ends, which lost 5 bases and 7 bases, there was a span of 6 bases. Per germline, CDR1 MGHDK and CDR2 SYGVNS. This CDR3 is built from 11 residues. The CDR3 DNA follows: TGTGCCAGCAGTCATGGAAATGAGCAGTTCTTC. Amino acids: CASSHGNEQFF.

The chain links TRBV28 to TRBJ1-5; possible D gene TRBD1, 5 bases. Germline CDR1 and CDR2: MDHEN and SYDVKM. Trimming removed 3 bases at V and 7 bases at J, with 7 bases between. The CDR3 runs to 12 residues. The CDR3 DNA reads as TGTGCCAGCAGTTTTAGGGACCAGCCCCAGCATTTT. This encodes CASSFRDQPQHF. Together with reference TRBV28 and TRBJ1-5, the CDR3 gives the full variable domain: DVKVTQSSRYLVKRTGEKVFLECVQDMDHENMFWYRQDPGLGLRLIYFSYDVKMKEKGDIPEGYSVSREKKERFSLILESASTNQTSMYLCASSFRDQPQHFGDGTRLSIL.

J is TRBJ2-7 and V is TRBV7-9; the D gene is possibly TRBD2 (6 bases). The length of the CDR3 is 15 residues. Germline CDR1 SEHNR, CDR2 FQNEAQ (reference sequence). V was clipped by 4 bases and J by 0 bases, with 13 bases between them. CDR3 DNA: TGTGCCAGCAGCTCTTCGGGAGCTCTCTCCTACGAGCAGTACTTC. Translating gives CASSSSGALSYEQYF. Drawing the rest from reference TRBV7-9 and TRBJ2-7, the complete variable domain is DTGVSQNPRHKITKRGQNVTFRCDPISEHNRLYWYRQTLGQGPEFLTYFQNEAQLEKSRLLSDRFSAERPKGSFSTLEIQRTEQGDSAMYLCASSSSGALSYEQYFGPGTRLTVT.

V is TRBV6-5 and J is TRBJ2-5; no clear D. The length of the CDR3 is 14 residues. Germline V gene data show CDR1 as MNHEY and CDR2 as SVGAGI. V dropped 0 bases and J dropped 5 bases, with 10 bases sitting between them. The CDR3 DNA reads TGTGCCAGCAGTTACTCCCCACCTGGGGAGACCCAGTACTTC. It translates to CASSYSPPGETQYF.